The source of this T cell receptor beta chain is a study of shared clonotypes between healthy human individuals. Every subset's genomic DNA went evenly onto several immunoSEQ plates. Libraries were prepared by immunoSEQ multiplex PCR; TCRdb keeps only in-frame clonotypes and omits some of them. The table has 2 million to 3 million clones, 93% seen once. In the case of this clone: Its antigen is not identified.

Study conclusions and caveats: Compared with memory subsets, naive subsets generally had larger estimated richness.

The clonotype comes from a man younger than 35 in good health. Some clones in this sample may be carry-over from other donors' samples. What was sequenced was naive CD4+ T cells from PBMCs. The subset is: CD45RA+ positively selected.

The CDR3: CSVEESSHSYEQYF. The CDR3 region has the DNA TGCAGCGTTGAAGAATCCTCGCACTCCTACGAGCAGTACTTC. The genes are TRBV29-1 and TRBJ2-7, with D hard to call. CDR1 and CDR2 from the germline V gene are SQVTM and ANQGSEA. The CDR3 spans 14 residues. The V end lost 0 bases, the J end lost 0 bases, and 9 bases lay between the germline ends.